The rows below give T cell receptor beta chains drawn from one sample of a study of cytomegalovirus exposure and HLA in healthy donors. Libraries were prepared by immunoSEQ multiplex PCR; TCRdb keeps only in-frame clonotypes and omits some of them. Counted here are roughly 100,000 clones, 79% occurring once; the ten biggest clones make up approximately 4%. Sequenced material: PBMCs. The source of these receptors is a man between 45 and 60 years old in good health and CMV-seropositive. CDR3s include the opening cysteine and the closing phenylalanine or tryptophan. The order of the fields is D gene, V gene, clone size, J gene, CDR3 DNA, CDR3 protein. A D gene is named only where the DNA matches it firmly. Size is omitted from some rows. Given values are once, few, many or a class for expanded clones.

d_call: TRBD1
v_call: TRBV5-1
clone_size: .
j_call: TRBJ2-2
cdr3_nt: TGCGCCAGCAGCCGGGGACAGATAAACACCGGGGAGCTGTTTTTT
cdr3_aa: CASSRGQINTGELFF

d_call: .
v_call: TRBV19
clone_size: .
j_call: TRBJ1-5
cdr3_nt: TGTGCAATGTCGGCAGGGTGGAATCAGCCCCAGCATTTT
cdr3_aa: CAMSAGWNQPQHF

d_call: .
v_call: TRBV5-1
clone_size: .
j_call: TRBJ2-2
cdr3_nt: TGCGCCAGCAGCCCGGCGGGCCGTACGAACACCGGGGAGCTGTTTTTT
cdr3_aa: CASSPAGRTNTGELFF

d_call: TRBD2
v_call: TRBV10-3
clone_size: .
j_call: TRBJ2-7
cdr3_nt: TGTGCCATCAGTGGGGGGACTAGCGGCGAGCAGTACTTC
cdr3_aa: CAISGGTSGEQYF

d_call: .
v_call: TRBV9
clone_size: .
j_call: TRBJ2-5
cdr3_nt: TGTGCCAGCAGCGTGGACACCCAAGAGACCCAGTACTTC
cdr3_aa: CASSVDTQETQYF

d_call: TRBD1
v_call: TRBV7-9
clone_size: .
j_call: TRBJ2-7
cdr3_nt: TGTTCCAGCAGCTCGGGACAGGGAAGAAAGCAGTACTTC
cdr3_aa: CSSSSGQGRKQYF

d_call: TRBD1
v_call: TRBV7-9
clone_size: once
j_call: TRBJ1-1
cdr3_nt: TGTGCCAGCAGCTTAATGGGACAGCCGATGAACACTGAAGCTTTCTTT
cdr3_aa: CASSLMGQPMNTEAFF

d_call: .
v_call: TRBV29-1
clone_size: .
j_call: TRBJ2-5
cdr3_nt: TGCAGCGTTGAGAAAACCGGGGAGACCCAGTACTTC
cdr3_aa: CSVEKTGETQYF

d_call: .
v_call: TRBV18
clone_size: .
j_call: TRBJ2-3
cdr3_nt: TGTGCCAGCTCACCACTGTCGGGAGAGGATACGCAGTATTTT
cdr3_aa: CASSPLSGEDTQYF

d_call: TRBD1
v_call: TRBV9
clone_size: .
j_call: TRBJ1-2
cdr3_nt: TGTGCCAGCAGCGCGACAGGGGGCTATGGCTACACCTTC
cdr3_aa: CASSATGGYGYTF

d_call: TRBD1
v_call: TRBV10-2
clone_size: few
j_call: TRBJ2-7
cdr3_nt: TGCGCCAGCAGTGACGGGACAGGGTTTCCTTACGAGCAGTACTTC
cdr3_aa: CASSDGTGFPYEQYF

d_call: .
v_call: TRBV13
clone_size: .
j_call: TRBJ2-3
cdr3_nt: TGTGCCAGCAGCTTAGTAGCAGATACGCAGTATTTT
cdr3_aa: CASSLVADTQYF

d_call: .
v_call: TRBV28
clone_size: .
j_call: TRBJ2-3
cdr3_nt: TGTGCCAGCAGTCCCGGTGGCACAGATACGCAGTATTTT
cdr3_aa: CASSPGGTDTQYF

d_call: TRBD1
v_call: TRBV28
clone_size: medium-sized
j_call: TRBJ1-1
cdr3_nt: TGTGCCAGCGGTTCCGGAGCCCCCGGGACAGTAAACACTGAAGCTTTCTTT
cdr3_aa: CASGSGAPGTVNTEAFF

d_call: TRBD1
v_call: TRBV6-1
clone_size: .
j_call: TRBJ1-6
cdr3_nt: TGTGCCAGCAGTGGGGGCACAGGGGGTAATTCACCCCTCCACTTT
cdr3_aa: CASSGGTGGNSPLHF

d_call: .
v_call: TRBV7-9
clone_size: .
j_call: TRBJ1-1
cdr3_nt: TGTGCCAGCAGCCTAGCTGCTGGGCCAAACACTGAAGCTTTCTTT
cdr3_aa: CASSLAAGPNTEAFF